This note documents a single TCR beta chain sequence. Its target is not known. This sample is part of a study of T cell repertoires in cytomegalovirus infection. Looking at the study overall: The authors used CMV epitopes that were HLA-C-restricted (recently identified) and HLA-B-restricted (well studied).

TCRdb used MiXCR to reprocess the reads, holding one entry per CDR3 protein. The sample lists roughly 920,000 distinct CDR3 sequences, approximately 31% seen once, with roughly an eighth in the top ten. Germline lookup yields CDR1 ENHRY and CDR2 SYGVKD. V trimming: 4 bases; J trimming: 5 bases; junction bases outside the gene matches: 7. The CDR3 sequence is 14 residues long. V usage is TRBV10-3 and J usage is TRBJ2-5, with 7 bases lining up with TRBD1. The sample in question was cultured CD8+ T cells from PBMCs, obtained from culture after CMV antigen stimulation. This receptor was obtained from a human donor in good health (CMV status not recorded). Some clones in this sample may be carry-over from other donors' samples. CDR3 amino acids: CAISGTGLRETQYF. The CDR3 DNA is TGTGCCATCAGTGGGACAGGCCTCCGGGAGACCCAGTACTTC.